One and the same sample provided the 12 T cell receptor beta chains below, sequenced in a study of a mutant IDH1 vaccine in newly diagnosed glioma listed by TCRdb under 2021. The receptor library was made with the immunoSEQ multiplex PCR assay. The immuneACCESS repertoire file appears here via TCRdb, limited to in-frame rearrangements. These files lack a portion of the clones; in checked studies, under half of the deficit traces to unresolved V genes, and the cause of the others is not known. For this sample there are about 92,000 clones; 80% appear just once. The biggest ten clones account for roughly 7% of the sample. The time point label, read with the paper, signifies: baseline, week 1 (first vaccination visit). What this sample's treatment or condition label stands for: pre-vaccination baseline after standard-of-care therapy. The source material was PBMCs, sampled from a glioma patient treated with radiotherapy, temozolomide or both. These receptors all come from a man between 40 and 49 years old with glioma.

The sample holds a few counts of this clone. CDR3 amino acids: CASRNPGQGSSYEQYF. In nucleotides, the CDR3 is TGTGCCAGCAGAAACCCCGGACAGGGGTCGTCCTACGAGCAGTACTTC. This chain uses TRBV6-6 with TRBJ2-7; 9 bases are shared with TRBD1. Germline CDR1 and CDR2: MNHNY and SVGAGI (reference sequence). The CDR3 contains 16 residues. Trimming cost V 6 bases and J 1 base; bases outside gene matches: 10.

The chain links TRBV29-1 to TRBJ2-5; the D is unclear. The ends were cut back, 5 bases at V and 4 bases at J, with 14 bases in the middle. CDR1 is SQVTM, CDR2 ANQGSEA, per germline. The CDR3 length is 13 residues. The DNA for the CDR3 is TGCAGCGTTCCCGTAGGTGTTGGAGAGACCCAGTACTTC. Its translation: CSVPVGVGETQYF.

This chain connects TRBV11-2 to TRBJ2-1, with TRBD2 as a possible D gene (5 bases). The ends were cut back, 1 base at V and 9 bases at J, with 16 bases in the middle. Germline loops: CDR1 SGHAT, CDR2 FQNNGV. The CDR3 is 15 residues long. CDR3 bases: TGTGCCAGCAGCTTAGCTCCAGACTGGGGAGCTGAGCAGTTCTTC. It specifies CASSLAPDWGAEQFF.

This rearrangement joins TRBV6-5 to TRBJ1-4, with D possibly matching TRBD1 (5 bases). The V gene's germline CDR1 is MNHEY and CDR2 SVGAGI. Trimming removed 2 bases from V and 14 bases from J, with 9 bases in between. CDR3 length equals 11 residues. CDR3 loop: CASSYGGKLFF. The CDR3 DNA reads TGTGCCAGCAGTTACGGGGGAAAGCTGTTTTTT.

The CDR3 DNA sequence: TGTGCCAGCAGGTCGCCCGGGGGCGCCACCGGGGAGCTGTTTTTT. This encodes CASRSPGGATGELFF. The rearrangement joins TRBV28 to TRBJ2-2, with D perhaps being TRBD1 or TRBD2 (6 bases each). CDR1 is MDHEN and CDR2 is SYDVKM in the germline V gene. The CDR3 length is 15 residues. V lost 6 bases to trimming and J lost 4 bases, with 15 bases between them.

CDR3 amino acids: CASRVRGRGSNQPQHF. The CDR3 nucleotides are TGTGCCAGCAGAGTAAGGGGGCGCGGTAGCAATCAGCCCCAGCATTTT. This chain uses TRBV28 with TRBJ1-5; 7 bases map to TRBD1. CDR1 MDHEN and CDR2 SYDVKM come from the germline V gene. The CDR3 spans 16 residues. V was clipped by 6 bases and J by 0 bases; unmatched bases: 8.

This chain joins TRBV28 and TRBJ1-2, with 11 bases matching TRBD1. The ends lost 3 bases at V and 8 bases at J; junction bases unmatched: 14. Germline assignment: CDR1 MDHEN and CDR2 SYDVKM. The CDR3 contains 17 residues. CDR3 amino acids: CASSFSGTGGPRGGYTF. The CDR3 DNA is TGTGCCAGCAGTTTCTCCGGGACAGGGGGTCCACGGGGAGGCTACACCTTC.

The chain links TRBV25-1 to TRBJ1-5, with a weak D call TRBD1 (6 bases). Trimming took off 1 base at V and 3 bases at J, with 7 bases between the two ends. Germline CDR1 MGHDK, CDR2 SYGVNS. CDR3 length: 14 amino acids. Here the CDR3 DNA reads TGTGCCAGCAGTGAATCAGGGGTCAATCAGCCCCAGCATTTT. This gives the protein CASSESGVNQPQHF.

The rearrangement links TRBV7-2 to TRBJ1-2; no firm D call. The V end lost 1 base, the J end lost 7 bases, and 10 bases lay between the germline ends. The length of the CDR3 is 13 residues. Per the germline V gene, CDR1 is SGHTA and CDR2 is FQGNSA. In nucleotides, the CDR3 is TGTGCCAGCAGCTTAGTAGAGGCAGGTGGCTACACCTTC. As protein: CASSLVEAGGYTF.

This clone was detected once. The CDR3 reads CASFRAFF. DNA of the CDR3: TGTGCCAGCTTTAGGGCTTTCTTT. The chain couples TRBV6-6 to TRBJ1-1; D is uncertain. V was clipped by 8 bases and J by 11 bases, with 6 bases between them. CDR3 length: 8 amino acids. Germline assignment: CDR1 MNHNY and CDR2 SVGAGI (reference sequence).

The chain joins TRBV5-4 to TRBJ2-2, with D perhaps being TRBD1 or TRBD2 (5 bases each). The germline CDR1 and CDR2 sequences are SGHNT and YYREEE (reference sequence). Trimming removed 2 bases at V and 4 bases at J, with 15 bases between. This CDR3 region has 16 residues. CDR3 region: CASSLALGVGTGELFF. CDR3 bases: TGTGCCAGCAGCTTAGCCCTGGGGGTGGGCACCGGGGAGCTGTTTTTT.

This chain uses TRBV29-1 with TRBJ2-5; 11 nucleotides line up with TRBD2. The CDR3 consists of 15 residues. CDR1 SQVTM and CDR2 ANQGSEA come from the germline V gene. The V segment lost 3 bases and the J segment 5 bases; nucleotides outside the gene matches: 8. DNA of the CDR3: TGCAGCGTTGATGGACTAGCGGGCGGTGGGGAGACCCAGTACTTC. This sequence encodes CSVDGLAGGGETQYF. The whole variable domain, remainder taken from reference TRBV29-1 and TRBJ2-5, is SAVISQKPSRDICQRGTSLTIQCQVDSQVTMMFWYRQQPGQSLTLIATANQGSEATYESGFVIDKFPISRPNLTFSTLTVSNMSPEDSSIYLCSVDGLAGGGETQYFGPGTRLLVL.